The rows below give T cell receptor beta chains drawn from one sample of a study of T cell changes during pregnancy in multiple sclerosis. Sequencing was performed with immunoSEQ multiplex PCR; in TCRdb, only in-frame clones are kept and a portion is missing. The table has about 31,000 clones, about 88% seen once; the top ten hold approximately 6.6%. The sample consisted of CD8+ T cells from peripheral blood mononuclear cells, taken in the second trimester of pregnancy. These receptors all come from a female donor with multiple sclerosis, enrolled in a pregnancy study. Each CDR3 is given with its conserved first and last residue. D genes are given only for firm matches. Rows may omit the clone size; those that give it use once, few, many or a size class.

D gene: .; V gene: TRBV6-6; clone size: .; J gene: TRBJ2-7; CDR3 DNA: TGTGCCAGCAGCCCGCTCGGGGACTCCTACGAGCAGTACTTC; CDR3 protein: CASSPLGDSYEQYF
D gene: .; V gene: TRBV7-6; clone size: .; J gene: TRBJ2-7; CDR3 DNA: TGTGCCAGCAGCCCCCCAGAGGGCCCCCCTTATCAGTACTTC; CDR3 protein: CASSPPEGPPYQYF
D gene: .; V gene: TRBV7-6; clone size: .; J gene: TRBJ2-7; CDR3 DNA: TGTGCCAGCAGCTTAGCCGGGACTGAGCGCTACGAGCAGTACTTC; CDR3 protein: CASSLAGTERYEQYF
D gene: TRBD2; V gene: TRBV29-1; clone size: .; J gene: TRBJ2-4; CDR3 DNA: TGCAGCGTTGAAGGGGTAGCGGGAGGGCTTGACATTCAGTACTTC; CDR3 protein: CSVEGVAGGLDIQYF
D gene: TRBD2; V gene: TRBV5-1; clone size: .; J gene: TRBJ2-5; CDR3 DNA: TGCGCCAGCAGCTTGTCTAGCGGGAGGGAAGTACAAGAGACCCAGTACTTC; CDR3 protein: CASSLSSGREVQETQYF
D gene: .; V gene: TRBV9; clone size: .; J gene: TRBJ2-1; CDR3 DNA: TGTGCTAGCAACCCAGGGCCCTCCTACAATGAGCAGTTCTTC; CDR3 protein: CASNPGPSYNEQFF
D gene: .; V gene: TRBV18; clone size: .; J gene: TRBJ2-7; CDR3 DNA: TGTGCCAGCTCACCGGATGAGGGGGTCCAGGATATTTACGAGCAGTACTTC; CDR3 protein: CASSPDEGVQDIYEQYF
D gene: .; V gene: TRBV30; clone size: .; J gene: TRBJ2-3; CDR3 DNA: TGTGCCTGGTGCGAGGGAACCCTAGCATTCACAGATACGCAGTATTTT; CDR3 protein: CAWCEGTLAFTDTQYF
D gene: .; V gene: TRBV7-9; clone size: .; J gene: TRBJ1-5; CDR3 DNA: TGTGCCAGCAGCGCGGGACGTAAGAACAATCAGCCCCAGCATTTT; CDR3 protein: CASSAGRKNNQPQHF
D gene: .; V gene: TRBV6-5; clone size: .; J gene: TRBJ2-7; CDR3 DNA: TGTGCCAGCAGTTACGGCGGGATGTACGAGCAGTACTTC; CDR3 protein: CASSYGGMYEQYF
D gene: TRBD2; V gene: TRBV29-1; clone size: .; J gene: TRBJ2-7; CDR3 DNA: TGCAGCGTTGAAGCAGAGCGGGAGGAAGCCTACGAGCAGTACTTC; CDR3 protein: CSVEAEREEAYEQYF
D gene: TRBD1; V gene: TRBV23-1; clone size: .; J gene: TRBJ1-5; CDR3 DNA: TGCGCCAGCAGTCAATCGGGAACCGGACAGGGGGCTGAAGAACAGCCCCAGCATTTT; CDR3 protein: CASSQSGTGQGAEEQPQHF
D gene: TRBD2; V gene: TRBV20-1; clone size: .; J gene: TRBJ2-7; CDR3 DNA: TGCAGTCAAAGCGGGGGTTACGAGCAGTACTTC; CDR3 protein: CSQSGGYEQYF
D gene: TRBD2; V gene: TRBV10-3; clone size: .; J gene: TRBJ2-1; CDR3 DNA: TGTGCCATCGGCCTAGCGGGAGCTCGCGATGAGCAGTTCTTC; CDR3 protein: CAIGLAGARDEQFF
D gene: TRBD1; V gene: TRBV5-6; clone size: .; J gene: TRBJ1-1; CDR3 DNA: TGTGCCAGCAGCTTCGGGACAGCGAACACTGAAGCTTTCTTT; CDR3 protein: CASSFGTANTEAFF
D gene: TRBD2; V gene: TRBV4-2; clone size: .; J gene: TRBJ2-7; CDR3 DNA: TGTGCCAGCAGCCTAACTAGCGGGAGAGACGAGCAGTACTTC; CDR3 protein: CASSLTSGRDEQYF
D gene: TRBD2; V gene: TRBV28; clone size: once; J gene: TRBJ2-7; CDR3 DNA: TGTGCCAGCAACCATATGACTAGCGGGAGGTACGAGCAGTACTTC; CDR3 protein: CASNHMTSGRYEQYF
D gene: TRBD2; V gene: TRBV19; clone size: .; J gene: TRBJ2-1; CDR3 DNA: TGTGCCAGTGGGACTAGCTACAATGAGCAGTTCTTC; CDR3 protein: CASGTSYNEQFF
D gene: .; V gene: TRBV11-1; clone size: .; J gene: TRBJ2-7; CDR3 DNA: TGTGCCAGCAGCCTGAGGACTACTAGCCGCTCCTACGAGCAGTACTTC; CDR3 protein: CASSLRTTSRSYEQYF
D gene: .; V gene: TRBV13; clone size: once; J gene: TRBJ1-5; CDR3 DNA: TGTGCCAGCAGCCTGAGAGGGTATCAGCCCCAGCATTTT; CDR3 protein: CASSLRGYQPQHF
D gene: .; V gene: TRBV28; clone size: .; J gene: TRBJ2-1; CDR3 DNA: TGTGCCAGCAGGCCTAACTACAATGAGCAGTTCTTC; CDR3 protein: CASRPNYNEQFF
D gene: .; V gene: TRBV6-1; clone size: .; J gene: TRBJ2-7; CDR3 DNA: TGTGCCAGCAGTGAACTAACAGATGCCTCCTACGAGCAGTACTTC; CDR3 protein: CASSELTDASYEQYF
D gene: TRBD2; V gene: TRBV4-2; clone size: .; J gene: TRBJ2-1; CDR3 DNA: TGTGCCAGCAGCCAAGATCCTTGGCTAGCGGGAGGGCCGGATGAGCAGTTCTTC; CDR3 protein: CASSQDPWLAGGPDEQFF
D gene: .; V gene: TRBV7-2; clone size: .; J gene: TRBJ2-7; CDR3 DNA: TGTGCCAGCAGCTTAACCACTGACAGCCTCTACGAGCAGTACTTC; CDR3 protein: CASSLTTDSLYEQYF
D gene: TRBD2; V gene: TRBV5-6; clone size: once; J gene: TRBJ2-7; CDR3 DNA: TGTGCCAGCAGCCCTCCGGGACTAGCGAAAGAGCAGTACTTC; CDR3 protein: CASSPPGLAKEQYF
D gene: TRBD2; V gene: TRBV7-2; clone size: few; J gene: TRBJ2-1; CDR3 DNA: TGTGCCAGCAGCTTAGAGGGACTAGCGGCTTACAATGAGCAGTTCTTC; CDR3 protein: CASSLEGLAAYNEQFF
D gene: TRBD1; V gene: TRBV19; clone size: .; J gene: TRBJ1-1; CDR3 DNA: TGTGCCAGTAGTATGTTACCGGGACAGGGAAACACTGAAGCTTTCTTT; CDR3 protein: CASSMLPGQGNTEAFF
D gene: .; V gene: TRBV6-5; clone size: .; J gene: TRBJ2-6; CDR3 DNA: TGTGCCAGCAGCCCCGCCAGCTCTGGGGCCAACGTCCTGACTTTC; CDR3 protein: CASSPASSGANVLTF
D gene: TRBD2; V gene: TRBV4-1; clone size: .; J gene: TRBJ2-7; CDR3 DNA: TGCGCCAGCAGCCAAGGGACTAGCCGAGCCTACGAGCAGTACTTC; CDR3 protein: CASSQGTSRAYEQYF
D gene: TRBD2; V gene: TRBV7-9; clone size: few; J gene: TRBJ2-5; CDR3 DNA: TGTGCCAGCAGTAGCGGGAATTCAGAGACCCAGTACTTC; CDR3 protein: CASSSGNSETQYF
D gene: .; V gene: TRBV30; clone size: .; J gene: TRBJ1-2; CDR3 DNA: TGTGCCTGGAGTCCTACAGGGACCTATGGCTACACCTTC; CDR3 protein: CAWSPTGTYGYTF
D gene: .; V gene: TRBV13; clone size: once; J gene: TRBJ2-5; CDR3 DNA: TGTGCCAGCAGCTCTTATGAAACTTATGAGACCCAGTACTTC; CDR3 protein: CASSSYETYETQYF
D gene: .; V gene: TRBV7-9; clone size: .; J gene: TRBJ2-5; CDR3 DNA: TGTGCCAGCACCGGAGCCTGGGGCGAACAAGAGACCCAGTACTTC; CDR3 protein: CASTGAWGEQETQYF
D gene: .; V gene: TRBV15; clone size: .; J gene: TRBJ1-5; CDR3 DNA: TGTGCCACCAGCCCAAGGGACTCGCAGCCCCAGCATTTT; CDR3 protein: CATSPRDSQPQHF
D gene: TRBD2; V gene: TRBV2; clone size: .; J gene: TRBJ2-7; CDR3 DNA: TGTGCCAGCAACTGGCTAGCGGGAGACCACGAGCAGTACTTC; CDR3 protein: CASNWLAGDHEQYF
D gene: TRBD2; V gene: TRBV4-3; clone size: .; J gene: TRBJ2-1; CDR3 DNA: TGCGCCAGCAGCCAAGAGGGGGATCCGGGAGGGCCCTACAATGAGCAGTTCTTC; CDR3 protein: CASSQEGDPGGPYNEQFF
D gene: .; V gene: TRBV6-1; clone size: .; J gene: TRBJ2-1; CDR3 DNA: TGTGCCAGCAGGGAAGACGGAGGGCTCTACAATGAGCAGTTCTTC; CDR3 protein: CASREDGGLYNEQFF
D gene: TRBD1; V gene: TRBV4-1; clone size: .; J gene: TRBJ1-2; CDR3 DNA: TGCGCCAGCAGCCCGCTGGAGACAGGGGGGTATGGCTACACCTTC; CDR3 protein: CASSPLETGGYGYTF
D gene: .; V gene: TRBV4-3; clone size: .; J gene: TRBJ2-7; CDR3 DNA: TGCGCCAGCAGCCAGTCACAGGGAACCTACGAGCAGTACTTC; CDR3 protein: CASSQSQGTYEQYF
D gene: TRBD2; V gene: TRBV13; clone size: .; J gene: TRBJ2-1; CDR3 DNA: TGTGCCAGCAGCTTATCCAGCGGGAGGGACAATGAGCAGTTCTTC; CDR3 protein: CASSLSSGRDNEQFF
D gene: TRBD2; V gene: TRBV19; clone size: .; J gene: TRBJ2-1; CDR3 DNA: TGTGCCAGTAACCCGCGGGAGGGCCTGGAGAATGAGCAGTTCTTC; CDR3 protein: CASNPREGLENEQFF
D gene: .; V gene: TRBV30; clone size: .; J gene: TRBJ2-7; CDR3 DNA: TGTGCCTGGAGTGAGGGGCAGACCTACGAGCAGTACTTC; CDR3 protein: CAWSEGQTYEQYF
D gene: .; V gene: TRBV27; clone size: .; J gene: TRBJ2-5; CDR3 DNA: TGTGCCAGCAGTTTAGCGGGATACCAAGAGACCCAGTACTTC; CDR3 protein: CASSLAGYQETQYF
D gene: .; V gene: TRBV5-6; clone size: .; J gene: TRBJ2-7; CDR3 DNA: TGTGCCAGCAGCCCCCCTTTAGCGCCCGAGCAGTACTTC; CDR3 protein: CASSPPLAPEQYF
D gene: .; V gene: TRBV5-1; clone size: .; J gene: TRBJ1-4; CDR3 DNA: TGCGCCAGCAGCCCGAGGACAGAGGGGGAAAAACTGTTTTTT; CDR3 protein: CASSPRTEGEKLFF
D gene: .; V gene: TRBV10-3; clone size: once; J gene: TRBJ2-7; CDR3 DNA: TGTGCCATCAGTGACCGGGACACCTCCTACGAGCAGTACTTC; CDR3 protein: CAISDRDTSYEQYF
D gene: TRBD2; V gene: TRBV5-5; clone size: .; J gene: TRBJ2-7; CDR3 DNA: TGTGCCAGCACGGGGGATCAGGGACTAGCGCCGTCCTACGAGCAGTACTTC; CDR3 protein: CASTGDQGLAPSYEQYF
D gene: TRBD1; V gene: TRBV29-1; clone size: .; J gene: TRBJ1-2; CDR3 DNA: TGCAGCGTTGCTAAACAGGGGGCCGATGGCTACACCTTC; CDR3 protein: CSVAKQGADGYTF
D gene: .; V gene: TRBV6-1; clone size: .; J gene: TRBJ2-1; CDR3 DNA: TGTGCCAGCAGTGTAGAGGGCTCCTACAATGAGCAGTTCTTC; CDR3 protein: CASSVEGSYNEQFF
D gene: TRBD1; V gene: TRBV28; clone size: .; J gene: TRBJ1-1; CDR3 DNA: TGTGCCAGCAGTTTACAGGGGGAAGTTGGCACTGAAGCTTTCTTT; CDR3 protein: CASSLQGEVGTEAFF
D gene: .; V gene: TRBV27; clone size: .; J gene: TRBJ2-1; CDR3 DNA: TGTGCCAGCAGTTTGGGCTCCTCTAATGAGCAGTTCTTC; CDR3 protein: CASSLGSSNEQFF
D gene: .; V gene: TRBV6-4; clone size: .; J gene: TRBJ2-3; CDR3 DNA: TGTGCCAGCAGTGACTCCGCAGGGGCGAGCACAGATACGCAGTATTTT; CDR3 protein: CASSDSAGASTDTQYF
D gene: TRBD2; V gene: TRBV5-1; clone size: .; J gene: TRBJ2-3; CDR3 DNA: TGCGCCAGCAGCTTCTCGGTAGCGGGAAGCACAGATACGCAGTATTTT; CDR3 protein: CASSFSVAGSTDTQYF
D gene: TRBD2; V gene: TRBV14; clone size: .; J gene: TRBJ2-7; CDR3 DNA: TGTGCCAGCAGCCCCCTAGCGGCCTACGAGCAGTACTTC; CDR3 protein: CASSPLAAYEQYF
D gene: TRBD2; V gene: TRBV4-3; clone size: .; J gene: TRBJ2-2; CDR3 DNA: TGCGCCAGCAGCCAAGACAGGGGACTAGCGGGAGCCGGGGAGCTGTTTTTT; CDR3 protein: CASSQDRGLAGAGELFF
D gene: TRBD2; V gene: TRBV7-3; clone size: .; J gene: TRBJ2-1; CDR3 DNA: TGTGCCAGCAGCTTATGGGGGGGACTAGCGAATGAGCAGTTCTTC; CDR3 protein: CASSLWGGLANEQFF
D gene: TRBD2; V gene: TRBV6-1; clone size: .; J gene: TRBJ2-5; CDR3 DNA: TGTGCCAGCAGTGACCTAGCGGGAATAGAGACCCAGTACTTC; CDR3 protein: CASSDLAGIETQYF